This TCR beta chain was identified during a study of T-cell reconstitution after alpha-beta-depleted transplantation in children. About this clonotype: Its target is not known.

After removal of 4 bases from V and 8 bases from J, the junction contained 8 bases not matched to a gene. CDR1 is MGHRA, CDR2 YSYEKL, per germline. The CDR3 totals 16 residues. Unique molecular identifiers were incorporated when the TCRbeta library was constructed. TCRdb itself ran the PCR reads through MiXCR, one entry per CDR3 protein. The sample yields approximately 800,000 distinct CDR3 sequences, 15% to 20% seen once. Notes on the study in general: Where alpha-beta T cells came from about two months after transplant was reportedly several hundred expanded graft clones.

The chain uses TRBV4-1 and TRBJ2-1; 13 nucleotides align to TRBD2. Material: PBMCs, mostly from graft donor cells, obtained 360 days after TCRalphabeta/CD19-depleted stem cell transplant. This TCR was recovered from a male patient younger than 18 who had a stem cell transplant for acute lymphoblastic leukemia, so the T cells may come from the graft donor. The DNA for the CDR3 is TGCGCCAGCAGCCTGAAAACTAGCGGGAGGGGGCATGAGCAGTTCTTC. This encodes CASSLKTSGRGHEQFF.